Shown below are 13 T cell receptor beta chains from a single sample sequenced in a study of cytomegalovirus exposure and HLA in healthy donors. Both 60 Vbeta primers and 13 Jbeta primers went into the PCR. TCRdb's table, derived via immunoSEQ multiplex PCR, lists solely in-frame clones and lacks some. The table includes more than 130,000 clones, 80% detected once. Sequencing was done on a sample of PBMCs. The source is a man aged 35 to 55 in good health and CMV-seropositive.

The J gene is TRBJ1-1, the V gene TRBV28; D perhaps matches TRBD1 (6 bases). V gave up 5 bases and J gave up 1 base, with 11 bases separating them. Per germline, CDR1 MDHEN and CDR2 SYDVKM. The CDR3 is made up of 14 amino acids. In nucleotides, the CDR3 is TGTGCCAGCAGTCTACAGGGCCAGAACACTGAAGCTTTCTTT. Translation: CASSLQGQNTEAFF.

This rearrangement joins TRBV9 to TRBJ2-5, with TRBD2 identical over 10 bases. This CDR3 has 15 amino acids. CDR1 SGDLS and CDR2 YYNGEE come from the germline V gene. V was clipped by 2 bases and J by 5 bases; unmatched bases: 6. The CDR3 bases are TGTGCCAGCAGCGTGGCTAGCGGGAGTAGGGAGACCCAGTACTTC. It is translated as CASSVASGSRETQYF.

The chain links TRBV5-1 to TRBJ1-1; D is perhaps TRBD1 (6 bases). CDR1 and CDR2 from the germline V gene are SGHRS and YFSETQ. The germline V and J ends were trimmed by 0 bases and 1 base, with 10 bases remaining between them. The CDR3 runs 15 residues. This CDR3 reads CASSLVGGANTEAFF. DNA for the CDR3: TGCGCCAGCAGCTTGGTCGGGGGGGCGAACACTGAAGCTTTCTTT.

This chain's CDR3 is CASSPWALSYEQYF. CDR3 DNA: TGTGCCAGCAGTCCCTGGGCCCTCTCCTACGAGCAGTACTTC. The chain uses TRBV28 and TRBJ2-7; the D is unclear. V was shortened by 5 bases and J by 0 bases, with 11 bases between the two germline ends. Germline lookup yields CDR1 MDHEN and CDR2 SYDVKM. This CDR3 contains 14 residues.

This chain links TRBV5-1 with TRBJ2-1, with TRBD2 identical over 10 bases. Germline loops: CDR1 SGHRS, CDR2 YFSETQ. The V gene end was trimmed by 7 bases and the J gene end by 4 bases; junction bases not matched to a gene: 5. This CDR3 has 14 amino acids. This CDR3 is CASGPSGGYNEQFF. DNA of the CDR3: TGCGCCAGCGGGCCTAGCGGGGGTTACAATGAGCAGTTCTTC. Combining the CDR3 with reference TRBV5-1 and TRBJ2-1 gives the whole variable domain KAGVTQTPRYLIKTRGQQVTLSCSPISGHRSVSWYQQTPGQGLQFLFEYFSETQRNKGNFPGRFSGRQFSNSRSEMNVSTLELGDSALYLCASGPSGGYNEQFFGPGTRLTVL.

The chain employs TRBV2 and TRBJ1-1; D is undetermined. Per germline, CDR1 SNHLY and CDR2 FYNNEI. Trimming took off 6 bases at V and 1 base at J, with 12 bases between the two ends. There are 14 residues in the CDR3. The chain's CDR3 is CASRNSGGNTEAFF. The CDR3 nucleotides are TGTGCCAGCAGGAACAGTGGTGGGAACACTGAAGCTTTCTTT.

V and J are TRBV27 and TRBJ2-7; TRBD1 agrees at 9 bases. Per the germline V gene, CDR1 is MNHEY and CDR2 is SMNVEV (reference sequence). CDR3 length equals 14 residues. The V and J ends lost 4 bases and 3 bases, in that order; junction bases with no gene match: 4. The CDR3: CASSSGTGIYEQYF. CDR3 nucleotides: TGTGCCAGCAGTTCCGGGACAGGGATCTACGAGCAGTACTTC.

The chain recombines TRBV4-2 with TRBJ2-1; 9 positions agree with TRBD2. Germline CDR1 is LGHNA and CDR2 is YNFKEQ. Trimming took 7 bases from V and 6 from J; bases not matched to a gene: 19. This CDR3 spans 18 amino acids. The CDR3 here is CASNPAGGGGAPSNEQFF. The CDR3 region has the DNA TGTGCCAGCAACCCCGCGGGGGGCGGGGGGGCCCCGAGCAATGAGCAGTTCTTC.

Remarks on this clone: One junction end does not reproduce the germline sequence, and a read error may be involved. The chain couples TRBV6-5 to TRBJ1-2, with D unclear. The CDR3 has 14 amino acids. Looked up from germline, CDR1 is MNHEY and CDR2 is SVGAGI. The CDR3 DNA sequence: TGTGCCAGCAGACCCGAGGCAGCTAACTATGGCTACCCCTTC. Translation gives CASRPEAANYGYPF.

The rearrangement joins TRBV4-2 to TRBJ2-7; the D is unclear. Germline CDR1 and CDR2: LGHNA and YNFKEQ. The V end was cut by 0 bases, the J end by 4 bases, with 4 bases between. This CDR3 has 12 amino acids. The CDR3 sequence: CASSQDRYEQYF. The DNA of the CDR3 is TGTGCCAGCAGCCAAGACCGGTACGAGCAGTACTTC.

This chain uses TRBV30 with TRBJ1-2, with 8 bases lining up with TRBD1. The CDR3 length is 15 residues. Germline V lookup: CDR1 GTSNPN, CDR2 SVGIG (reference sequence). With 0 bases clipped from V and 2 bases from J, the junction kept 5 bases outside the gene matches. Here the CDR3 reads CAWSVGQGANYGYTF. The CDR3 DNA follows: TGTGCCTGGAGTGTCGGGCAGGGGGCCAACTATGGCTACACCTTC. The full variable domain, its missing parts supplied by reference TRBV30 and TRBJ1-2, is SQTIHQWPATLVQPVGSPLSLECTVEGTSNPNLYWYRQAAGRGLQLLFYSVGIGQISSEVPQNLSASRPQDRQFILSSKKLLLSDSGFYLCAWSVGQGANYGYTFGSGTRLTVV.

The V call is TRBV2, the J call TRBJ1-5; TRBD1 is a possible D gene (6 bases). V lost 2 bases to trimming and J lost 6 bases, with 14 bases between them. The CDR3 covers 15 residues. Per the germline V gene, CDR1 is SNHLY and CDR2 is FYNNEI. In DNA form, the CDR3 reads TGTGCCAGCAGTGAAAGAGGAGGGGGGGTTCAGCCCCAGCATTTT. Translated: CASSERGGGVQPQHF.

The rearrangement links TRBV9 to TRBJ1-1, with 7 bases fitting TRBD1. Germline V gene sequence: CDR1 SGDLS, CDR2 YYNGEE. The CDR3 length is 15 residues. Trimming removed 4 bases from V and 4 bases from J; junction bases left unmatched: 10. CDR3 DNA: TGTGCCAGCAGCTCACGGACAGGTACAATCACTGAAGCTTTCTTT. As protein: CASSSRTGTITEAFF.